This TCR beta chain was identified in a study of OX40 agonist ivuxolimab in advanced cancers. Across the study: Ivuxolimab, an antibody acting as an agonist of OX40 (CD134), was used to treat patients.

Repertoires were generated with immunoSEQ multiplex PCR, while TCRdb's copy carries only in-frame clones and drops some. The data hold about 86,000 clones, with about 91% observed a single time. Germline V gene lookup returns CDR1 SGHDT and CDR2 YYEEEE. The ends were cut back, 1 base at V and 2 bases at J, with 8 bases in the middle. The CDR3 spans 14 residues. Turning to this clone: Its antigen is currently unknown.

Study-wide results and caveats: Some nonresponders additionally presented with little normalized T-cell clonal expansion. Relatively little clonal expansion, among the lowest observed, appeared in partial responders at 0.1-3.0 mg/kg. Dosing at 0.1 to 3.0 mg/kg was accompanied by clonal expansion of CD4+ and CD8+ blood T cells by week 6.

The TCR originated in an adult with an advanced solid tumor such as melanoma, head and neck, liver or kidney cancer. The rearrangement joins TRBV5-6 to TRBJ2-3; possibly TRBD1 for D (5 bases). The source material was CD4+ or CD8+ T cells sorted from blood, sampled in a trial of the OX40 agonist ivuxolimab. CDR3 bases: TGTGCCAGCAGCTTGAAGGGGCTCACAGATACGCAGTATTTT. Translation: CASSLKGLTDTQYF.